This T cell receptor beta chain originates from a study of cytomegalovirus exposure and HLA in healthy donors (dated by TCRdb to about 2017). Regarding the complete study: An earlier analysis of some 500 of the donors reported approximately 270 Gb of sequence data and 117 million unique TCR beta sequences from 150 million to 200 million T cells. The number of typed donors differed by locus: about 620-630 for A, B, C, DRB1 and DQB1; approximately 530 for DQA1; fewer than 610 for DPA1; and approximately 450 for DPB1. To predict cytomegalovirus infection status, the study combined high-throughput TCR immunosequencing, statistical association of individual TCRs with disease status, and machine learning. Of the roughly 410 genotyped donors, approximately 81% were placed in the genetic ancestry cluster associated with self-reported Caucasian donors. Every discovery cohort repertoire had been produced on one sequencing platform. Rather than using new phenotypic data, the later analysis identified candidate immune exposures from TCR beta sequences and from how often those sequences occurred across donors. In a later genetic analysis, genome-wide SNP genotypes for about 65% of the roughly 700 donors were used, and that subset was treated as a discovery cohort. Among some 400 genotyped donors of the cohort, an average of around 240,000 unique TCR beta nucleotide sequences was sequenced per donor, of which approximately 19% were non-productive. An early release that covered 500 to 800 HLA-typed donors contained approximately 290 gigabases of sequencing data and approximately 85 million unique TCR sequences. An earlier analysis of about 600 of the donors used high-throughput TCR beta sequencing to judge whether each TCR beta V gene segment behaved as functional or pseudogenic. Along with the 666-subject first cohort, a separate validation cohort of roughly 110 different subjects was used. Alongside the repertoire data, information on donor age, sex, ethnicity and CMV serostatus was compiled. Four to six DR-DQ haplotypes were handled as single units for association and clustering because linkage in the cohort was strong. Using immunosequencing, the study profiled T cell repertoires from roughly 650 subjects and related those repertoires to cytomegalovirus serostatus. Both class I and class II loci were covered by HLA typing, at four-digit resolution. The study aimed to test whether signatures of past pathogen exposure could be identified by cataloging public T cell receptors. A later analysis re-examined previously published TCR beta repertoires from hundreds of donors and added high-resolution HLA genotyping to investigate patterns of TCR occurrence. The paper's findings and limits, for the study overall: A later analysis found that TCR association rates varied across HLA loci, with DRB1 alleles showing the most associated TCRs and HLA-C alleles the fewest. A further reported finding was that TCR beta sequences accurately predicted the HLA-A and HLA-B alleles for most subjects in the first cohort. In an earlier analysis of some 640 of the donors, most TCR beta V segments were observed in productive rearrangements about 90% or about 30% of the time, broadly matching IMGT annotations. Across donors, most TCR sequences were observed very rarely, whereas some public TCRs were present in many individuals. For the cohort, immune exposure information was limited to CMV serostatus. Specific HLA alleles were associated with 15,000 to 20,000 TCR beta sequences at a false discovery rate of 0.05 in a later analysis. The sequencing pipeline was judged likely to have produced a cluster of highly shared sequence variants as a technical artifact. In a later analysis, most CMV-associated TCR beta chains were found to appear HLA-restricted, with HLA associations seemingly driven largely by CMV exposure. In both the original and validation cohorts, the classifier was reported to diagnose cytomegalovirus status with high specificity and sensitivity. Some IMGT-functional V segments, including TRBV6-2 and TRBV6-3, could not be distinguished by the 87-base-pair reads and were therefore excluded. Because counts were too low, roughly 16 rarely observed V segments, including chromosome 9 orphons, were excluded from the earlier analysis of 500 to 700 of the donors. Three of the identified cytomegalovirus-associated TCR beta chains were confirmed in vitro to be specific for cytomegalovirus antigens. Compared with the approximately 700-donor mean, donors in an Asian-associated ancestry cluster had fewer N-insertions in productive TCRs, according to a later genetic analysis. Sequencing depth was assumed to be roughly uniform across donors in the presence/absence analyses, though that assumption may not hold. Several of the top co-occurrence clusters appeared to be linked to parvovirus B19, influenza, CMV and Epstein-Barr virus, according to a later analysis. When HLA alleles, especially DR and DQ, strongly co-occurred, TCR associations were difficult to assign to individual alleles. Because some donors lacked HLA typing at each locus, the association tests relied only on the typed subset. In a later genetic analysis, a missense DCLRE1C variant was associated with V-gene and J-gene trimming of TCR beta chains, and the association was replicated in an independent cohort. The cohort was sequenced for TCR beta chains only, and without alpha or paired-chain data the features that could be detected were limited. Correlated functional status among segregating V segments might reflect linkage disequilibrium, but an unknown experimental factor could not be ruled out. The authors suggested that the approach could potentially be extended to other disease states and immunological phenotypes. In the study, approximately 150 TCR beta chains were listed as associated with cytomegalovirus. In a later analysis, HLA-associated TCR beta chains were found to be more clonally expanded and to have lower generation probabilities than equally common non-associated chains.

As regards this clone: Its binding antigen is unknown. No much larger clonotype is one base removed from it; base qualities were not supplied.

V has 4 bases trimmed and J has 7 bases trimmed; junction bases matching no gene number 7. There are 16 amino acids in the CDR3, from cysteine to phenylalanine inclusive. The entry retains the CDR3 DNA only, 48 bases that are in frame from base 1. The CDR1 and CDR2 encoded by the germline V gene are KGHSH and LQKENI. The library was generated by the immunoSEQ multiplex PCR assay. A mixture of 60 forward primers for TCR Vbeta segments and 13 reverse primers for TCR Jbeta segments was used in the multiplex PCR. A multiplex PCR assay on genomic DNA amplified the CDR3 region of rearranged TCR beta genes. Amplified TCR beta libraries were sequenced as 87-base-pair reads on the Illumina HiSeq System. As for how the authors treated the data: A later analysis counted about 80 million unique TCR beta chains across the 670 or so repertoires, and roughly 9.9 million of these chains were shared by at least two donors. Raw reads were error-corrected and collapsed into unique sequences with a nearest-neighbor algorithm that merged closely related sequences to remove PCR and sequencing errors. CDR3 sequences were aligned to IMGT reference sequences to assign V, D and J gene segments. For a sequence to be retained, at least a six-nucleotide match to both a V gene segment and a J gene segment was required. Rearrangements were classified as productive when the CDR3 lacked stop codons and remained in frame with V and J, and all other rearrangements were classified as non-productive. CDR3 was defined according to IMGT convention as the region running from the second conserved V-encoded cysteine to the conserved J-encoded phenylalanine. The earlier analysis of about 530 of the donors excluded any sequence lacking an unambiguous match to a single V gene segment. An earlier analysis of a few hundred of the donors called V segments functional above 56.7% productive rearrangements and segregating when the between-donor standard deviation exceeded 5%. To diagnose cytomegalovirus status from the catalog of TCR beta chain sequences, a statistical classification framework was built. In a later analysis, TCR nucleotide sequences were compared against IMGT/GENE-DB human TR gene sequences so that V and J genes could be assigned. In a later analysis, CDR3 sequences and most-parsimonious VDJ recombination scenarios were assigned using the TCRdist pipeline. In a later analysis, every TCR beta chain was defined by the combination of its CDR3 amino acid sequence and its V-gene family, and reads without a unique V-gene family were dropped. As a way to deal with suspected cross-contamination and a sequencing artifact, a later analysis dropped hundreds of nucleotide sequences that were highly shared and had low generation probability. For each public chain, a later analysis derived a clonal expansion index from normalized ranks of inferred template counts within each repertoire. A later analysis computed generation probabilities with a VDJ recombination model fitted to out-of-frame rearrangements, and checked the results against IGoR. In a later analysis, hypergeometric tests were used to score TCR-TCR, TCR-HLA and TCR-CMV co-occurrence, with a repertoire-size bias correction applied to TCR pairs. To estimate false discovery rates, a later analysis permuted the HLA or CMV assignments 20 times. In a later analysis, co-occurring TCRs were grouped with DBSCAN, and TCRdist sequence similarity was added when clustering was performed within HLA-allele-positive subsets. Repertoires with fewer than 30,000 or more than 120,000 public chains, plus five repertoires with anomalous nucleotide sharing, were excluded from co-occurrence clustering. TCRdb's version of the immuneACCESS table is confined to in-frame rearrangements and falls short of the full clone set. An unresolved V gene accounts for under half of the shortfall where checked; the remainder is of unknown origin. That table gives V, J and clone size, and the DNA gave D and trimming. The sample contains 60,000 to 90,000 clones, approximately 67% of them found a single time. About 7.6% of the sample goes to the ten largest clones.

The cohort consisted of 600 to 700 healthy bone marrow donors. At the time of sampling, all cohort members were nominally healthy, though unrecorded immune exposures were likely present. The donor tested CMV seropositive and was one of the 289 seropositive cohort members. Each donor provided a peripheral blood sample, and peripheral blood mononuclear cells were used for TCR beta sequencing. The Qiagen DNeasy Blood Extraction Kit was used to extract genomic DNA from the blood cell samples. Sequenced sample: PBMCs. The receptor was isolated from a man aged 35-49 years in good health and CMV-seropositive. The chain is assembled from TRBV18 and TRBJ2-1; 13 central bases correspond to TRBD2. Read as DNA, the sequence is TGTGCCAGCTCACTATCCGGGACTAGCGGGAAAAATGAGCAGTTCTTC. Translated, this is CASSLSGTSGKNEQFF.